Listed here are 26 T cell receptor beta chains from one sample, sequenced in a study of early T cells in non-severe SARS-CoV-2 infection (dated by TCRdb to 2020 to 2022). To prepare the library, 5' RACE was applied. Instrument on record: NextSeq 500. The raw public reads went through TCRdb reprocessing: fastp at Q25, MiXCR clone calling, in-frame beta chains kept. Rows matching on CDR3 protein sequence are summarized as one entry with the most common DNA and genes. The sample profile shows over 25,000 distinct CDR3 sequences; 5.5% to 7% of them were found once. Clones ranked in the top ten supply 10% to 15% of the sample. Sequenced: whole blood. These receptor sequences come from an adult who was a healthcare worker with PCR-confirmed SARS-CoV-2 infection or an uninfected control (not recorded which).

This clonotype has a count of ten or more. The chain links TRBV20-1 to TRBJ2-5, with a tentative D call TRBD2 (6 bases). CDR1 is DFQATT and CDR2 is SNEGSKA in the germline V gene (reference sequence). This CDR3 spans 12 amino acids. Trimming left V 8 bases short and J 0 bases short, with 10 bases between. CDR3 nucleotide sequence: TGCAGTACTGGGACTCACCAAGAGACCCAGTACTTC. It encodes CSTGTHQETQYF.

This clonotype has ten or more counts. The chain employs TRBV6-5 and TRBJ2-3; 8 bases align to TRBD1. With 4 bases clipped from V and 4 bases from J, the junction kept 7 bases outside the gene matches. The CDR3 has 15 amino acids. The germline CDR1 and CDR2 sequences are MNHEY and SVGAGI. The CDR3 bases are TGTGCCAGCAGTTTAGGACAGGGTATCGCAGATACGCAGTATTTT. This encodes CASSLGQGIADTQYF.

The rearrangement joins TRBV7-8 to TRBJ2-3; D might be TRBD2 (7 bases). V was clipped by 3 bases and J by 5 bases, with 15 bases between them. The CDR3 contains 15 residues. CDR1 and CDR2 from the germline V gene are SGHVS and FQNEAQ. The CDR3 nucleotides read TGTGCCAGCAGCTTTGCGGGGGCAGGGGTAGATACGCAGTATTTT. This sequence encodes CASSFAGAGVDTQYF.

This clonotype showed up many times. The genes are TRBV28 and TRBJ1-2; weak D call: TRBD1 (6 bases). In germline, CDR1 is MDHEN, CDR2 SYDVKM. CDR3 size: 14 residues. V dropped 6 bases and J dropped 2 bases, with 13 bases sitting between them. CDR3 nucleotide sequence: TGTGCCAGCAGCCCCGGGACAAAAAACTATGGCTACACCTTC. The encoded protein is CASSPGTKNYGYTF.

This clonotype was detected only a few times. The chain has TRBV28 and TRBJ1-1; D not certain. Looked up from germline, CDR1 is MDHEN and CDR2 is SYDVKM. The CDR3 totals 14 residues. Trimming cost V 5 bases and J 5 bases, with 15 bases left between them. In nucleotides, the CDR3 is TGTGCCAGCAGTCCACGAGGGAGAGGGACTGAAGCTTTCTTT. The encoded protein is CASSPRGRGTEAFF. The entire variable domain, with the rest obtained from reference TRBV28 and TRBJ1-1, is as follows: DVKVTQSSRYLVKRTGEKVFLECVQDMDHENMFWYRQDPGLGLRLIYFSYDVKMKEKGDIPEGYSVSREKKERFSLILESASTNQTSMYLCASSPRGRGTEAFFGQGTRLTVV.

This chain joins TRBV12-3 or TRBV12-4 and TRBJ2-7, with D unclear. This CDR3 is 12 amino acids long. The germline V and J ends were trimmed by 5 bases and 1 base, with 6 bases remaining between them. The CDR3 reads CASSLPSYEQYF. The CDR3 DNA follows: TGTGCCAGCAGTCTCCCATCCTACGAGCAGTACTTC.

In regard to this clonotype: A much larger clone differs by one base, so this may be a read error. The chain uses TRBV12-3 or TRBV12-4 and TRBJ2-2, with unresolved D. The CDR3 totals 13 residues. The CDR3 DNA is TGTGCCATCAGTTTAAACTGGGCCGGGGAGCTGTTTTTT. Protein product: CAISLNWAGELFF.

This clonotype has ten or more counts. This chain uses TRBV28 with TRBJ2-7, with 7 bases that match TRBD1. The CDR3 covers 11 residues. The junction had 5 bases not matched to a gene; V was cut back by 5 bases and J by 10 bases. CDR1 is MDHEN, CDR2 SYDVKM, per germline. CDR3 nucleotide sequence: TGTGCCAGCAGTCAGCGACAGGGCCAGTACTTC. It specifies CASSQRQGQYF.

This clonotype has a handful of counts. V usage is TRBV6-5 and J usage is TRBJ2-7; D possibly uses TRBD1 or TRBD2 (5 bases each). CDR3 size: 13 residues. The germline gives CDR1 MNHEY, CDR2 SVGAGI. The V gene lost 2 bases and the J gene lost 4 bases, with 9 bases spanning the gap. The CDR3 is CASSYRDGYEQYF. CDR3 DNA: TGTGCCAGCAGTTACAGGGACGGGTACGAGCAGTACTTC.

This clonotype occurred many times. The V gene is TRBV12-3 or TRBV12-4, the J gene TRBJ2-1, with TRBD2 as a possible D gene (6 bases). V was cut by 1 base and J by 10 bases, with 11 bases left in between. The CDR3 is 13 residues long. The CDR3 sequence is CASSLGSGGEQFF. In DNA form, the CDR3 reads TGTGCCAGCAGTTTAGGGTCCGGAGGGGAGCAGTTCTTC.

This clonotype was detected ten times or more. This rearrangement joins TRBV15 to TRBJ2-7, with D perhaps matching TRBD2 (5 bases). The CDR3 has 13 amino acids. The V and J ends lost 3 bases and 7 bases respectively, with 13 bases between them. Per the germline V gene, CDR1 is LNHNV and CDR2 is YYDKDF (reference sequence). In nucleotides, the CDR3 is TGTGCCACCAGCAGTGGCGCGGGTTCGGAGCAGTACTTC. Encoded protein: CATSSGAGSEQYF.

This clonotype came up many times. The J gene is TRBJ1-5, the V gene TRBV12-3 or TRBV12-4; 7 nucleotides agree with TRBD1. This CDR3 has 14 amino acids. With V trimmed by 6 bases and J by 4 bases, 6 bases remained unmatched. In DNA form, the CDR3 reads TGTGCCAGCAGGCAGGGGGTGCCGAATCAGCCCCAGCATTTT. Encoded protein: CASRQGVPNQPQHF.

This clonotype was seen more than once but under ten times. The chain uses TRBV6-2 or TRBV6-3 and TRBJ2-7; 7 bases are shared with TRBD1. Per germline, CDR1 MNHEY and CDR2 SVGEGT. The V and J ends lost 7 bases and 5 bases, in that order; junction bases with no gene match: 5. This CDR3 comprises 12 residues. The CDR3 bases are TGTGCCAGCACCGAGACAGGGAACGAGCAGTACTTC. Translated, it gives CASTETGNEQYF.

Here the CDR3 reads CASSSGASYEQFF. The CDR3 DNA sequence: TGTGCCAGCAGCTCCGGGGCCAGCTATGAGCAGTTCTTC. V usage is TRBV7-6 and J usage is TRBJ2-1; D may match TRBD1 or TRBD2 (5 bases each). The V gene lost 4 bases and the J gene lost 8 bases, with 12 bases spanning the gap. The CDR3 extends over 13 amino acids. The germline CDR1 and CDR2 sequences are SGHVS and FNYEAQ.

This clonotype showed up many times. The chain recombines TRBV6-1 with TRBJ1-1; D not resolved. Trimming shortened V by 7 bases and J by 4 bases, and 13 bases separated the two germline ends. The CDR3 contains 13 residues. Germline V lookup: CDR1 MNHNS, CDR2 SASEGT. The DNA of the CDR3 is TGTGCCAGCAAGCCGACTGTCGGCACTGAAGCTTTCTTT. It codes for CASKPTVGTEAFF.

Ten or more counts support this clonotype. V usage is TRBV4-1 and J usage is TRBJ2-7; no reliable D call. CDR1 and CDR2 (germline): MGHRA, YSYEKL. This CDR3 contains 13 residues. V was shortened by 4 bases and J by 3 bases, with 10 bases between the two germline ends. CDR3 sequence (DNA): TGCGCCAGCAGCCTGGAACTACTCTACGAGCAGTACTTC. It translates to CASSLELLYEQYF.

The chain's CDR3 is CASSLAVSAEAFF. The CDR3 DNA reads as TGTGCCAGCAGCTTAGCTGTATCGGCTGAAGCTTTCTTT. The chain is built from TRBV7-2 and TRBJ1-1; no clear D gene. The CDR3 consists of 13 residues. Germline V lookup: CDR1 SGHTA, CDR2 FQGNSA. Trimming cost V 0 bases and J 6 bases, with 8 bases left between them.

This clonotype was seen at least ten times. The CDR3 bases are TGTGCCAGCAGCTTAACCATGGGACAGCTCCAAGAGACCCAGTACTTC. Translation gives CASSLTMGQLQETQYF. This chain connects TRBV7-9 to TRBJ2-5; 7 bases map to TRBD1. CDR1 and CDR2 from the germline V gene are SEHNR and FQNEAQ (reference sequence). V shed 2 bases, J shed 1 base, and the junction held 7 bases outside the gene matches. CDR3 length: 16 residues.

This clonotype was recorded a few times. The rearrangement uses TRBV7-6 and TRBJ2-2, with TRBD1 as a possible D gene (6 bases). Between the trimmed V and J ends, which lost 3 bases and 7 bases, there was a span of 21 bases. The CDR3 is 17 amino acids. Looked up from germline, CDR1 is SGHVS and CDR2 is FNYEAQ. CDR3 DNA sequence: TGTGCCAGCAGCTTGTGGGAGACAGGCACAGACGGCGGGGAGCTGTTTTTT. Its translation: CASSLWETGTDGGELFF.

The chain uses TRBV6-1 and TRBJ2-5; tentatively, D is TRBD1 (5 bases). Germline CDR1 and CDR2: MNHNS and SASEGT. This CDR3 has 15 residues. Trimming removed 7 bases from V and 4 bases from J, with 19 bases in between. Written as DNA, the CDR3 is TGTGCCAGCACCCCTTATGGTAAGGGGCGAGAGACCCAGTACTTC. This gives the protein CASTPYGKGRETQYF.

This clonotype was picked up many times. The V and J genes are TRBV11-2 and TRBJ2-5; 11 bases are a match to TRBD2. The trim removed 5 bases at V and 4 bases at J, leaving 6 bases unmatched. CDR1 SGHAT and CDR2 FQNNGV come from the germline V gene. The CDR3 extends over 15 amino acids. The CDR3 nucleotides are TGTGCCAGCAGCACCGGGACTAGCGGTGGAGAGACCCAGTACTTC. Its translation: CASSTGTSGGETQYF.

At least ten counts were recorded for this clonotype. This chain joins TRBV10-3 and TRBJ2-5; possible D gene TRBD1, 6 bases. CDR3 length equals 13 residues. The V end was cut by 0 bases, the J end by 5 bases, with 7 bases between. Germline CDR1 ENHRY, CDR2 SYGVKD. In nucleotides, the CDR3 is TGTGCCATCAGTGAGTCGGGGGCGGAGACCCAGTACTTC. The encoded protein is CAISESGAETQYF.

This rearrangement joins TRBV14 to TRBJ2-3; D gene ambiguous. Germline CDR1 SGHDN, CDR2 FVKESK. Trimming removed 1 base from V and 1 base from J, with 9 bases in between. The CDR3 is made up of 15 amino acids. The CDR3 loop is CASSQGVAGTDTQYF. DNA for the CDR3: TGTGCCAGCAGCCAAGGGGTCGCTGGCACAGATACGCAGTATTTT.

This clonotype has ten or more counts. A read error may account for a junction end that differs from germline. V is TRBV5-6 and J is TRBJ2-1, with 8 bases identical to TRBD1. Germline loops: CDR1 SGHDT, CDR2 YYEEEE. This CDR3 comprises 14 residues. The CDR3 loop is CASSLVSGGRGPVF. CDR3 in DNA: TGTGCCAGCAGCTTGGTGTCAGGGGGCAGGGGACCCGTCTTC. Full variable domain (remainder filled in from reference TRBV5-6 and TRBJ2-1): DAGVTQSPTHLIKTRGQQVTLRCSPKSGHDTVSWYQQALGQGPQFIFQYYEEEERQRGNFPDRFSGHQFPNYSSELNVNALLLGDSALYLCASSLVSGGRGPVFGPGTRLTVL.

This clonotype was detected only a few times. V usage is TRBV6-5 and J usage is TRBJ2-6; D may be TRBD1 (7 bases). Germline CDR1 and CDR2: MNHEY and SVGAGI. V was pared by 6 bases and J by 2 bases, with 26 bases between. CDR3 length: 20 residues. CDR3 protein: CASRHRLIGRRGAGANVLTF. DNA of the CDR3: TGTGCCAGCAGACACCGTCTCATCGGCCGCAGGGGGGCTGGGGCCAACGTCCTGACTTTC.

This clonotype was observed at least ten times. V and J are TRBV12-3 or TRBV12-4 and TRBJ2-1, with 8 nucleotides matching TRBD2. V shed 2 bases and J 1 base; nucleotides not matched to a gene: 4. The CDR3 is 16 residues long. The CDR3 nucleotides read TGTGCCAGCAGTTTACAAAGCGGGGGTTCCTACAATGAGCAGTTCTTC. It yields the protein CASSLQSGGSYNEQFF.